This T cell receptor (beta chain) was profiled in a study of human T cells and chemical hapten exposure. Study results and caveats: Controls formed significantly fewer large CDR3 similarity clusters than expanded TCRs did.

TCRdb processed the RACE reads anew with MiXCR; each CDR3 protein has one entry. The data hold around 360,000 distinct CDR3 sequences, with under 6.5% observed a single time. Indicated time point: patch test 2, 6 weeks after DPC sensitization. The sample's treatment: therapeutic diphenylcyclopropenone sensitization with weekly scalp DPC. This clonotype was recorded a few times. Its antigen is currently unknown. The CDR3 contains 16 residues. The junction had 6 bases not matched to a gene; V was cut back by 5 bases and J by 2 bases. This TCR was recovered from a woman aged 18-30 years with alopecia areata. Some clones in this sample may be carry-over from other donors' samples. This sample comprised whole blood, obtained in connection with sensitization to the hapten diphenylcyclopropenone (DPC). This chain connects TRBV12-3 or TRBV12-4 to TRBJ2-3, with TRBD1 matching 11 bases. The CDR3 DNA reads TGTGCCAGCAGTGCGGACAGGGGGCCTCACACAGATACGCAGTATTTT. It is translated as CASSADRGPHTDTQYF.